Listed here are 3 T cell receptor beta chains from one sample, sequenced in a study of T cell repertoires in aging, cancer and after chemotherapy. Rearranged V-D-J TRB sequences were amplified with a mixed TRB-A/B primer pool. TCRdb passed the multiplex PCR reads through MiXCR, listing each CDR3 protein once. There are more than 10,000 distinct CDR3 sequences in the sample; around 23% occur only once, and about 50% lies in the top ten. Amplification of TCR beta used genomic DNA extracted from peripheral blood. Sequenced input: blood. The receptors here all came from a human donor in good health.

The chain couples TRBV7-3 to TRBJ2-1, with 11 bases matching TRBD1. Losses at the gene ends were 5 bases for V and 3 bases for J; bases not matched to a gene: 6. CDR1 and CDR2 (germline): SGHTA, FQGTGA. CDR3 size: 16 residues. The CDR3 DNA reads TGTGCCAGCAGCCTAATGGGGACAGGGGGCTACAATGAGCAGTTCTTC. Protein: CASSLMGTGGYNEQFF.

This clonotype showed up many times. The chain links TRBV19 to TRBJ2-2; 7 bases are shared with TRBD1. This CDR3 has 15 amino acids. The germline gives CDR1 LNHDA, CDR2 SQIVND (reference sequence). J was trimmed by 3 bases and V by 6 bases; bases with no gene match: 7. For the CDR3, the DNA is TGTGCCAGTAGCCAGACAGGGTCGGACACCGGGGAGCTGTTTTTT. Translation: CASSQTGSDTGELFF.

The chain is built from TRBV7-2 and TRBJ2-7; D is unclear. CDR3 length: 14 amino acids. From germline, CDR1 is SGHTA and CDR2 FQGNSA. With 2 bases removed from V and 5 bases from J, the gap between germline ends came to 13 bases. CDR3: CASSLTTGPDEQYF. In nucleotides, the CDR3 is TGTGCCAGCAGCTTAACGACCGGCCCCGACGAGCAGTACTTC.